A single sample is the source of the 3 T cell receptor beta chains below, sequenced in a study of blood T cell repertoires in COVID-19. Here immunoSEQ multiplex PCR was the method, and the copy in TCRdb shows in-frame clones only, minus some. Of about 350,000 clones listed, roughly nine tenths were seen once; the top ten hold 3.9%. Source material: peripheral blood. These TCRs come from a woman in her sixties or seventies with COVID-19, enrolled during active disease.

The chain has TRBV5-6 and TRBJ2-4, with D possibly TRBD1 on 6 matching bases. The CDR3 consists of 13 residues. Germline assignment: CDR1 SGHDT and CDR2 YYEEEE. V was clipped by 5 bases and J by 11 bases, with 17 bases between them. This CDR3 is CASSHDRSRVQYF. For the CDR3, the DNA is TGTGCCAGCAGTCACGACAGGTCCCGGGTTCAGTACTTC.

The chain employs TRBV9 and TRBJ2-6; 7 nucleotides agree with TRBD1. The CDR3 sequence is 16 residues long. V dropped 0 bases and J dropped 0; count of bases not matched to a gene: 0. CDR1 and CDR2 (germline): SGDLS, YYNGEE. The CDR3 here is CASSVAGGSGANVLTF. Written as DNA, the CDR3 is TGTGCCAGCAGCGTAGCAGGGGGCTCTGGGGCCAACGTCCTGACTTTC.

V gene TRBV18 combines with J gene TRBJ1-4; D might be TRBD1 (6 bases). This CDR3 contains 14 residues. Germline CDR1 and CDR2: KGHSH and LQKENI. The V end lost 2 bases, the J end lost 7 bases, and 11 bases lay between the germline ends. The DNA for the CDR3 is TGTGCCAGCTCACCAGGGGGCCGTGGTGAAAAACTGTTTTTT. Translation gives CASSPGGRGEKLFF.